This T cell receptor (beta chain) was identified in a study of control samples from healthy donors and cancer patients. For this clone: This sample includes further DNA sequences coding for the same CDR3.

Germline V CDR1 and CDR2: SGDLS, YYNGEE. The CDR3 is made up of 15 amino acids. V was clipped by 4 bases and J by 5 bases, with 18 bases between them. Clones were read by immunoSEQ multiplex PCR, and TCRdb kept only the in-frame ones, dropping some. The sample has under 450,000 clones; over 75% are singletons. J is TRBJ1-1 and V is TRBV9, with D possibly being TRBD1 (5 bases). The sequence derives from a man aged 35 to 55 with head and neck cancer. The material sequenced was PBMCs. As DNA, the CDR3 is TGTGCCAGCAGCCCCTCAGGCGGGGGGGGAACTGAAGCTTTCTTT. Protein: CASSPSGGGGTEAFF.